Sequencing of this TCR beta chain was carried out in a study of T cell repertoires in ileal Crohn's disease. Here immunoSEQ multiplex PCR was the method, and the copy in TCRdb shows in-frame clones only, minus some. In the table there are some 13,000 clones, 80% to 90% of which are singletons. As concerns this clone: The same CDR3 is also encoded by other DNA sequences in this sample.

This CDR3 is built from 11 residues. In germline, CDR1 is GTSNPN, CDR2 SVGIG (reference sequence). V gave up 5 bases and J gave up 3 bases, with 7 bases separating them. Time point meaning: neoterminal ileum biopsy at postoperative endoscopy, about 6 months after surgery. Sequencing was performed on ileal tissue. The source is an adult with Crohn's disease. The genes are TRBV30 and TRBJ1-1; no firm D call. For the CDR3, the DNA is TGTGCCTGGGACCGGGACACTGAAGCTTTCTTT. This gives the protein CAWDRDTEAFF. Variable domain in full (rest from reference TRBV30 and TRBJ1-1): SQTIHQWPATLVQPVGSPLSLECTVEGTSNPNLYWYRQAAGRGLQLLFYSVGIGQISSEVPQNLSASRPQDRQFILSSKKLLLSDSGFYLCAWDRDTEAFFGQGTRLTVV.